This T cell receptor (beta chain) was documented in a study of T cell repertoires in ileal Crohn's disease. Whole-study context: Surgery for a complication: stricturing in about 60%, penetrating in 39%. Postoperative therapy was given to about half: 11 thiopurines, around 17 anti-TNF agents. Study-wide results and limits: Endoscopic recurrence occurred in every patient whose clonality exceeded 26.8%.

As for this clone: The antigen is not known. Additional DNA sequences in this sample encode the identical CDR3.

Germline trimming cut 0 bases from V and 2 bases from J; bases unmatched to any gene: 4. The germline gives CDR1 SGHNT, CDR2 YENEEA. CDR3 length: 17 amino acids. The time point is: neoterminal ileum biopsy at postoperative endoscopy, about 6 months after surgery. The protocol was immunoSEQ multiplex PCR, while the TCRdb copy is restricted to in-frame clones and leaves out a portion. The sample lists about 12,000 clones, 82% seen once, with about a tenth in the top ten. The chain is built from TRBV11-3 and TRBJ2-1; the match to TRBD2 covers 10 bases. The source of this sequence is an adult with Crohn's disease. Material: ileal tissue. As DNA, the CDR3 is TGTGCCAGCAGCTTAGATCTAGGACTAGCGGCCTACAATGAGCAGTTCTTC. Amino acids: CASSLDLGLAAYNEQFF. Full variable domain (remainder filled in from reference TRBV11-3 and TRBJ2-1): EAGVVQSPRYKIIEKKQPVAFWCNPISGHNTLYWYLQNLGQGPELLIRYENEEAVDDSQLPKDRFSAERLKGVDSTLKIQPAELGDSAVYLCASSLDLGLAAYNEQFFGPGTRLTVL.